The 29 T cell receptor beta chains listed next were all sequenced from one sample in a study of blood T cell repertoires in COVID-19. Generated by immunoSEQ multiplex PCR, the TCRdb table keeps only in-frame clones and is missing some. The data contain about 150,000 clones, around 79% of them singletons. The material sequenced was peripheral blood. The source of these receptors is an elderly man with acute or convalescent COVID-19.

The rearrangement links TRBV5-1 to TRBJ1-2; 9 bases agree with TRBD1. CDR1 is SGHRS and CDR2 is YFSETQ in the germline V gene. The CDR3 consists of 15 residues. With 0 bases clipped from V and 4 bases from J, the junction kept 4 bases outside the gene matches. CDR3 nucleotides: TGCGCCAGCAGCTTGGTGGGACAGGGAGGCTATGGCTACACCTTC. Translation: CASSLVGQGGYGYTF.

The chain has TRBV3-1 (or the pseudogene TRBV3-2) and TRBJ1-6; D may be TRBD1 (5 bases). Germline lookup yields CDR1 LGHDT and CDR2 YNNKEL (reference sequence). V was clipped by 4 bases and J by 4 bases, with 11 bases between them. This CDR3 has 15 amino acids. The CDR3 DNA is TGTGCCAGCAGCCCCTCGGCAGGGTATAATTCACCCCTCCACTTT. This codes for CASSPSAGYNSPLHF.

The chain couples TRBV19 to TRBJ2-1; D gene unclear. CDR1 LNHDA and CDR2 SQIVND come from the germline V gene (reference sequence). V was clipped by 7 bases and J by 0 bases, with 13 bases between them. This CDR3 comprises 15 residues. CDR3 loop: CASMSGDSSYNEQFF. Here the CDR3 DNA reads TGTGCCAGTATGTCCGGTGATAGCTCCTACAATGAGCAGTTCTTC.

CDR3 region: CASSQVVPASMQYF. In nucleotides, the CDR3 is TGTGCCAGCAGCCAAGTGGTCCCGGCTAGTATGCAGTATTTT. The genes are TRBV3-1 (or the pseudogene TRBV3-2) and TRBJ2-3; D uncertain. The V end lost 1 base, the J end lost 11 bases, and 16 bases lay between the germline ends. This CDR3 region has 14 residues. Per germline, CDR1 LGHDT and CDR2 YNNKEL (reference sequence).

The V gene is TRBV11-3, the J gene TRBJ2-4, with D possibly being TRBD2 (6 bases). Germline V gene data show CDR1 as SGHNT and CDR2 as YENEEA. The CDR3 consists of 18 residues. Trimming took 3 bases from V and 1 from J, leaving 19 bases between them. The CDR3 reads CASSFSGVGIVAKNIQYF. The CDR3 DNA reads as TGTGCCAGCAGCTTCTCGGGGGTGGGGATAGTTGCCAAAAACATTCAGTACTTC.

The chain links TRBV5-1 to TRBJ2-3; no clear D. V lost 0 bases and J 2 bases, leaving 10 bases between the germline ends. The CDR3 runs to 15 residues. Germline loops: CDR1 SGHRS, CDR2 YFSETQ. For the CDR3, the DNA is TGCGCCAGCAGCTTGGCGATGGGCCTCACAGATACGCAGTATTTT. It translates to CASSLAMGLTDTQYF.

The chain couples TRBV5-4 to TRBJ2-1, with 8 positions matching TRBD1. Trimming took 0 bases from V and 8 from J; bases not matched to a gene: 7. Germline assignment: CDR1 SGHNT and CDR2 YYREEE (reference sequence). The CDR3 spans 15 residues. CDR3 protein: CASSLVQGANDEQFF. For the CDR3, the DNA is TGTGCCAGCAGCTTGGTCCAGGGGGCTAACGATGAGCAGTTCTTC.

The rearrangement links TRBV6-2 or TRBV6-3 to TRBJ1-2, with D tentatively TRBD1 (5 bases). The CDR3 loop spans 14 amino acids. Germline CDR1 is MNHEY and CDR2 is SVGEGT. With 4 bases removed from V and 4 bases from J, the gap between germline ends came to 13 bases. The DNA for the CDR3 is TGTGCCAGCAGTTCAGGGATTCGCGGCTATGGCTACACCTTC. Its protein product is CASSSGIRGYGYTF.

This clone was seen once. The V and J genes are TRBV6-2 or TRBV6-3 and TRBJ2-3, with 14 bases identical to TRBD2. This CDR3 has 16 amino acids. V lost 4 bases to trimming and J lost 4 bases; unmatched junction nucleotides: 4. Germline lookup yields CDR1 MNHEY and CDR2 SVGEGT. The CDR3 nucleotides are TGTGCCAGCAGTTCTAGACTAGCGGGGGGGCCAGATACGCAGTATTTT. Protein sequence: CASSSRLAGGPDTQYF.

In this sample, this clone turned up a few times. The rearrangement joins TRBV7-8 to TRBJ2-1, with 9 bases lining up with TRBD2. This CDR3 spans 15 amino acids. The V gene end was trimmed by 5 bases and the J gene end by 4 bases; junction bases not matched to a gene: 6. From germline, CDR1 is SGHVS and CDR2 FQNEAQ. CDR3 sequence (DNA): TGTGCCAGCAGCGGCGGGGGGGCCGGGTACAATGAGCAGTTCTTC. Residues: CASSGGGAGYNEQFF.

CDR3 sequence reads: CASSETGTGVGYTF. Written as DNA, the CDR3 is TGTGCCAGCAGTGAAACCGGGACAGGGGTTGGCTACACCTTC. The rearrangement joins TRBV6-1 to TRBJ1-2, with 10 bases that match TRBD1. This CDR3 is built from 14 residues. Per germline, CDR1 MNHNS and CDR2 SASEGT. The J segment lost 7 bases and the V segment lost 2 bases, leaving 4 bases of the junction unmatched.

This sequence joins TRBV5-1 and TRBJ1-4; 7 bases map to TRBD1. This CDR3 region has 15 residues. Germline V gene lookup returns CDR1 SGHRS and CDR2 YFSETQ. Trimming removed 0 bases from V and 5 bases from J; junction bases left unmatched: 4. In nucleotides, the CDR3 is TGCGCCAGCAGCTTGGCTGTGACAGGGAATGAAAAACTGTTTTTT. It yields the protein CASSLAVTGNEKLFF.

The CDR3 nucleotides are TGTGCCAGCAGCTTAATTCAGGGGGCCGGTGAAGCTTTCTTT. This codes for CASSLIQGAGEAFF. The gene calls are TRBV7-8 and TRBJ1-1, with 8 bases that match TRBD1. The CDR3 is made up of 14 amino acids. Germline V CDR1 and CDR2: SGHVS, FQNEAQ. Unmatched junction bases numbered 6, after V lost 2 bases and J lost 7 bases. The full variable domain, completed using reference TRBV7-8 and TRBJ1-1, is GAGVSQSPRYKVAKRGQDVALRCDPISGHVSLFWYQQALGQGPEFLTYFQNEAQLDKSGLPSDRFFAERPEGSVSTLKIQRTQQEDSAVYLCASSLIQGAGEAFFGQGTRLTVV.

The chain has TRBV28 and TRBJ1-2; perhaps TRBD1 as D (6 bases). This CDR3 region has 15 residues. Trimming took off 5 bases at V and 7 bases at J, with 20 bases between the two ends. The germline gives CDR1 MDHEN, CDR2 SYDVKM. The CDR3 reads CASSVTGSSRGGYTF. The CDR3 region has the DNA TGTGCCAGCAGTGTGACAGGAAGTAGTAGGGGTGGCTACACCTTC.

The chain employs TRBV5-8 and TRBJ2-1, with D maybe TRBD1 (5 bases). CDR1 is SGHTS, CDR2 YDEGEE, per germline. The CDR3 loop spans 12 amino acids. Trimming took 4 bases from V and 9 from J, leaving 11 bases between them. CDR3 in amino acids: CASSVWGGEQFF. In DNA form, the CDR3 reads TGTGCCAGCAGCGTCTGGGGCGGTGAGCAGTTCTTC.

This clone was seen just once. The V gene is TRBV3-1 (or the pseudogene TRBV3-2), the J gene TRBJ2-3, with D maybe TRBD2 (6 bases). This CDR3 has 16 amino acids. Germline CDR1 is LGHDT and CDR2 is YNNKEL (reference sequence). The V and J ends lost 4 bases and 0 bases respectively, with 14 bases between them. The CDR3 loop reads CASSRGSSVSTDTQYF. The CDR3 DNA is TGTGCCAGCAGCCGGGGGTCTAGCGTAAGCACAGATACGCAGTATTTT.

The V gene is TRBV19, the J gene TRBJ1-1; D is unclear. This CDR3 has 13 amino acids. The germline V and J ends were trimmed by 7 bases and 10 bases, with 19 bases remaining between them. Per germline, CDR1 LNHDA and CDR2 SQIVND (reference sequence). The CDR3 reads CASITESARGAFF. In nucleotides, the CDR3 is TGTGCCAGTATTACGGAAAGCGCACGGGGAGCTTTCTTT.

This CDR3 is CASSEQRQGDRGPKNIQYF. The CDR3 DNA sequence: TGTGCCAGCAGCGAACAACGACAGGGGGACAGGGGGCCCAAAAACATTCAGTACTTC. The chain employs TRBV13 and TRBJ2-4, with 12 positions matching TRBD1. CDR3 size: 19 residues. The germline V gene encodes CDR1 PRHDT and CDR2 FYEKMQ (reference sequence). The ends lost 5 bases at V and 2 bases at J; junction bases unmatched: 13.

The chain carries TRBV28 and TRBJ2-7; 7 bases are shared with TRBD2. Germline-derived CDR1 and CDR2 are MDHEN and SYDVKM. Losses at the gene ends were 1 base for V and 3 bases for J; bases not matched to a gene: 18. The CDR3 totals 19 residues. The CDR3, as DNA: TGTGCCAGCAGTTTATTTGGGGGGGAGGTTATTCCTGGGGACTACGAGCAGTACGTC. Its translation is CASSLFGGEVIPGDYEQYV.

The V and J genes are TRBV20-1 and TRBJ1-2, with D maybe TRBD1 (5 bases). Germline lookup yields CDR1 DFQATT and CDR2 SNEGSKA (reference sequence). The CDR3 totals 13 residues. Trimming removed 3 bases at V and 3 bases at J, with 11 bases between. The CDR3 nucleotides read TGCAGTGCTAGTCCAGGGCAATACTATGGCTACACCTTC. Translating gives CSASPGQYYGYTF.

The V gene is TRBV9, the J gene TRBJ1-1; 7 bases match TRBD1. The CDR3 is 15 amino acids. V shed 0 bases and J 9 bases; nucleotides not matched to a gene: 11. Germline CDR1 and CDR2: SGDLS and YYNGEE. The CDR3 is CASSVASGRGSQAFF. The CDR3 coding sequence is TGTGCCAGCAGCGTAGCTTCGGGCAGGGGGTCGCAAGCTTTCTTT.

The chain is built from TRBV24-1 and TRBJ1-2; D is unclear. CDR1 KGHDR and CDR2 SFDVKD come from the germline V gene. The germline V and J ends were trimmed by 1 base and 4 bases, with 3 bases remaining between them. This CDR3 comprises 12 residues. In nucleotides, the CDR3 is TGTGCCACCAGTGATTTCGGCTATGGCTACACCTTC. Translation: CATSDFGYGYTF.

The chain has TRBV25-1 and TRBJ2-3; D is possibly TRBD1 (7 bases). Per germline, CDR1 MGHDK and CDR2 SYGVNS. V was clipped by 2 bases and J by 5 bases, with 17 bases between them. The CDR3 is 16 amino acids. CDR3 bases: TGTGCCAGCAGTGAAGCCAGGGGGGTTGCTGGAGATACGCAGTATTTT. Protein product: CASSEARGVAGDTQYF.

J is TRBJ1-5 and V is TRBV5-1, with TRBD1 matching over 8 bases. Trimming cost V 4 bases and J 1 base; bases outside gene matches: 7. This CDR3 region has 16 residues. Germline CDR1 is SGHRS and CDR2 is YFSETQ. CDR3 DNA: TGCGCCAGCAGCCCGGAGACAGGGGCAAGCAATCAGCCCCAGCATTTT. This translates into CASSPETGASNQPQHF.

The chain has TRBV4-1 and TRBJ1-3, with TRBD1 matching 10 bases. The trim removed 0 bases at V and 1 base at J, leaving 3 bases unmatched. This CDR3 region has 17 residues. Germline V CDR1 and CDR2: MGHRA, YSYEKL. CDR3 sequence (DNA): TGCGCCAGCAGCCAAGATCTGGGACAGGGGTCTGGAAACACCATATATTTT. It specifies CASSQDLGQGSGNTIYF.

The chain joins TRBV2 to TRBJ1-1; the D is unclear. The germline V gene has CDR1 SNHLY and CDR2 FYNNEI. CDR3 length equals 14 residues. Trimming cost V 6 bases and J 4 bases, with 15 bases left between them. CDR3 in amino acids: CASRARGTTTEAFF. As DNA, the CDR3 is TGTGCCAGCAGAGCTCGGGGTACGACCACTGAAGCTTTCTTT.

The chain combines TRBV3-1 (or the pseudogene TRBV3-2) with TRBJ1-6; 7 positions agree with TRBD1. CDR3 length: 15 amino acids. Germline lookup yields CDR1 LGHDT and CDR2 YNNKEL (reference sequence). V gave up 2 bases and J gave up 9 bases; unmatched junction bases: 7. CDR3: CASSQTGQTSSPLHF. CDR3 DNA: TGTGCCAGCAGCCAAACGGGACAGACTAGTTCACCCCTCCACTTT.

The genes are TRBV6-5 and TRBJ1-5; D gene ambiguous. The germline gives CDR1 MNHEY, CDR2 SVGAGI. Trimming removed 1 base at V and 2 bases at J, with 9 bases between. The CDR3 has 15 residues. The CDR3 reads CASSYWESGNQPQHF. DNA of the CDR3: TGTGCCAGCAGTTACTGGGAGTCGGGCAATCAGCCCCAGCATTTT.

This clone has more than one count but fewer than ten. J is TRBJ2-1 and V is TRBV24-1; D is possibly TRBD1 (6 bases). V dropped 4 bases and J dropped 0 bases, with 12 bases sitting between them. This CDR3 region has 16 residues. Per germline, CDR1 KGHDR and CDR2 SFDVKD. The CDR3 region is CATSERTANSYNEQFF. The CDR3 region has the DNA TGTGCCACCAGTGAAAGGACAGCCAACTCCTACAATGAGCAGTTCTTC.